This record covers a single TCR beta chain. The antigen is undetermined. This entry belongs to a study of T-cell memory formation after mild COVID-19. Findings and caveats of the study: The authors left the SARS-CoV-2 specificity of second-wave clones peaking on day 37 unconfirmed.

From the 5' RACE reads, TCRdb called clonotypes with MiXCR, one entry per CDR3 protein. This table holds more than 75,000 distinct CDR3 sequences, 14% found once. The sequencing input was PBMCs or a T cell subset sorted from them (not recorded which). The TCR comes from an adult woman who had mild COVID-19 (a few samples of this study predate the infection). Cell type and time point are not known.

The CDR3 bases are TGCAGTGCTAGAGAGGGGGGGGCAGGGAGCTCCTACGAGCAGTACTTC. As protein: CSAREGGAGSSYEQYF. The gene calls are TRBV20-1 and TRBJ2-7, with a tentative D call TRBD2 (7 bases). This CDR3 comprises 16 residues. Trimming took off 0 bases at V and 0 bases at J, with 15 bases between the two ends. Germline CDR1 reads DFQATT; CDR2 reads SNEGSKA (reference sequence).